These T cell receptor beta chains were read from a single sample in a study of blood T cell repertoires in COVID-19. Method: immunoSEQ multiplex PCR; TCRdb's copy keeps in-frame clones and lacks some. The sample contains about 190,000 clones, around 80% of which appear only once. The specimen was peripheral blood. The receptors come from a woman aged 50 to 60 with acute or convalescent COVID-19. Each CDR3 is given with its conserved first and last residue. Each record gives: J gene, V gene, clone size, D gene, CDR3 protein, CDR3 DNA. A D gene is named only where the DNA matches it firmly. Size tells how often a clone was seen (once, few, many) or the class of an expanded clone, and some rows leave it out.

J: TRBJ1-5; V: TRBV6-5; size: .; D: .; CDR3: CASSYSIYQPQHF; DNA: TGTGCCAGCAGTTACTCTATCTATCAGCCCCAGCATTTT
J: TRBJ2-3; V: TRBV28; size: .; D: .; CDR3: CASLESRGSTDTQYF; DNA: TGTGCCAGCCTGGAATCTAGGGGATCGACAGATACGCAGTATTTT
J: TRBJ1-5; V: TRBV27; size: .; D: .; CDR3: CASSSGIGQSNQPQHF; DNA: TGTGCCAGCAGTTCCGGGATAGGGCAAAGCAATCAGCCCCAGCATTTT
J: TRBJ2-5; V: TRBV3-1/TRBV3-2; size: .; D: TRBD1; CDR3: CASSSTTGAETQYF; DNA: TGTGCCAGCAGTAGCACCACAGGGGCAGAGACCCAGTACTTC
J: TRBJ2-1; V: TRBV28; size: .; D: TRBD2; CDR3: CAILGGLGYNEQFF; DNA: TGTGCCATCCTGGGCGGACTAGGATACAATGAGCAGTTCTTC
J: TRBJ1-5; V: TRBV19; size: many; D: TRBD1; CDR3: CASSSDREGNQPQHF; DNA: TGTGCCAGTAGTTCGGACAGGGAAGGGAATCAGCCCCAGCATTTT
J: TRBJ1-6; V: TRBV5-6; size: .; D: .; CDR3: CASSLVGRANSPLHF; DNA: TGTGCCAGCAGCTTGGTGGGCAGGGCGAATTCACCCCTCCACTTT
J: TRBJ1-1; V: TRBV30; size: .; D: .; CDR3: CAWSVGMRVQAFF; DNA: TGTGCCTGGAGTGTTGGTATGAGGGTACAAGCTTTCTTT
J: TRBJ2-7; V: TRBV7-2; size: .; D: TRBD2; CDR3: CASSSKTGGGLPYEQYF; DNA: TGTGCCAGCAGCTCAAAGACGGGCGGGGGGCTTCCCTACGAGCAGTACTTC
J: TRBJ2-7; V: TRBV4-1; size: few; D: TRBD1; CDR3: CASSQAQTGTGQGEQYF; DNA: TGCGCCAGCAGCCAAGCTCAGACCGGGACAGGGCAAGGTGAGCAGTACTTC
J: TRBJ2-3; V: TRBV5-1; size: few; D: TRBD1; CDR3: CASSLYRGEDTQYF; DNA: TGCGCCAGCAGCCTCTACAGGGGAGAAGATACGCAGTATTTT
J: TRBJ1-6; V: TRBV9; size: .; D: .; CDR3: CASSGLLGSPLHF; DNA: TGTGCCAGCAGCGGACTGTTGGGTTCACCCCTCCACTTT
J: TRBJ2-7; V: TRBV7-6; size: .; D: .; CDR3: CASSSGTQHVQYF; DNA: TGTGCCAGCAGCTCCGGGACACAACACGTGCAGTACTTC
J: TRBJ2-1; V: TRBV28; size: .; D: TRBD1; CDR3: CASSLWGTGVFREQFF; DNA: TGTGCCAGCAGTTTATGGGGGACAGGGGTGTTCCGTGAGCAGTTCTTC
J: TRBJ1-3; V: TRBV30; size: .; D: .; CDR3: CAWSRQATLSGNTIYF; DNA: TGTGCCTGGAGCCGACAGGCAACACTCTCTGGAAACACCATATATTTT
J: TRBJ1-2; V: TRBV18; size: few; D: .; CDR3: CASSAGRGNYGYTF; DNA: TGTGCCAGCTCGGCGGGCAGGGGAAACTATGGCTACACCTTC
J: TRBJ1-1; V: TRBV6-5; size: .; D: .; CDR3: CASSYSPGGTEAFF; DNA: TGTGCCAGCAGTTACTCCCCGGGGGGCACTGAAGCTTTCTTT
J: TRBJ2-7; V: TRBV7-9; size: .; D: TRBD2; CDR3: CASSLAKRLAGHEQYF; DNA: TGTGCCAGCAGCTTAGCGAAGCGCCTAGCGGGGCACGAGCAGTACTTC
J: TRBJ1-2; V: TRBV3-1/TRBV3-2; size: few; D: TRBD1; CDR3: CASSRGTGTRTGGYTF; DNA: TGTGCCAGCAGCCGAGGGACAGGGACTAGAACTGGTGGCTACACCTTC
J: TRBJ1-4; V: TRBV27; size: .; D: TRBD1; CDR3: CASSFRTGGLNEKLFF; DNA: TGTGCCAGCAGTTTCAGGACAGGGGGTCTTAATGAAAAACTGTTTTTT
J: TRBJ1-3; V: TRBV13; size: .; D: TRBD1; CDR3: CASSLDRVSGNTIYF; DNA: TGTGCCAGCAGCCTCGACAGGGTCTCAGGAAACACCATATATTTT
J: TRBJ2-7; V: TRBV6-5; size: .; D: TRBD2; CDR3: CASTSDGGLTYEQYF; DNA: TGTGCCAGCACCTCAGACGGGGGACTAACCTACGAGCAGTACTTC
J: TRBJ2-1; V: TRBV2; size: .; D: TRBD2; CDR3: CASSEMGTSVSEQFF; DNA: TGTGCCAGCAGTGAAATGGGGACTAGCGTTAGTGAGCAGTTCTTC
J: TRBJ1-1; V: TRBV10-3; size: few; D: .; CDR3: CAISDPGTLKGEAFF; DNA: TGTGCCATCAGTGACCCGGGAACCCTGAAGGGTGAAGCTTTCTTT
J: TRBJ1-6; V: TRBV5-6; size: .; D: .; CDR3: CASSLAEGSPLHF; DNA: TGTGCCAGCAGCTTGGCTGAGGGTTCACCCCTCCACTTT
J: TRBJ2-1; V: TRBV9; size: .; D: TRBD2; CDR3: CASSGVAGGSYNEQFF; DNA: TGTGCCAGCAGCGGAGTAGCGGGTGGCTCCTACAATGAGCAGTTCTTC
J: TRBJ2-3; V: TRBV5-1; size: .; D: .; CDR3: CASTPGATDTQYF; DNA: TGCGCCAGCACCCCAGGGGCTACAGATACGCAGTATTTT
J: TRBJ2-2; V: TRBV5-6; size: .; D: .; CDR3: CASSLSVNTGELFF; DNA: TGTGCCAGCAGCTTGTCCGTGAACACCGGGGAGCTGTTTTTT